This T cell receptor (beta chain) is from a study of T-cell memory formation after mild COVID-19. TCRdb re-called the 5' RACE reads through MiXCR, storing one row per CDR3 protein. Of about 88,000 distinct CDR3 sequences listed, roughly 23% are singletons. This clonotype was observed a handful of times. The germline V gene has CDR1 DFQATT and CDR2 SNEGSKA (reference sequence). V gave up 5 bases and J gave up 1 base, with 17 bases separating them. The length of the CDR3 is 15 residues. The rearrangement links TRBV20-1 to TRBJ1-1; perhaps TRBD1 as D (6 bases). Sequencing was carried out using PBMCs or a T cell subset sorted from them (not recorded which). This TCR was sampled from a man aged 18 to 35 who had mild COVID-19 (a few samples of this study predate the infection). Cell type and time point are not known. The CDR3 nucleotides read TGCAGTGCTTGGTCCTCGGGACACCCGAACACTGAAGCTTTCTTT. Translated: CSAWSSGHPNTEAFF.